Below are 12 T cell receptor beta chains sequenced from a single sample in a study of cytomegalovirus exposure and HLA in healthy donors. A multiplex PCR was run with 60 Vbeta primers and 13 Jbeta primers. The repertoire was sequenced with immunoSEQ multiplex PCR; TCRdb's copy has only in-frame clones and lacks some. This sample yields 100,000 to 150,000 clones, of which about 83% are seen a single time; 1% to 1.5% belongs to the top ten. Sequencing was performed on PBMCs. The receptors derive from a girl aged 2 to 9 in good health and CMV-seronegative.

V gene TRBV15 combines with J gene TRBJ2-2; 10 bases fit TRBD1. The germline CDR1 and CDR2 sequences are LNHNV and YYDKDF (reference sequence). The CDR3 is 16 amino acids. V lost 1 base, J lost 5 bases, and 4 bases stayed unmatched. CDR3 residues: CATSRAGQGKTGELFF. CDR3 DNA: TGTGCCACCAGCAGAGCGGGACAGGGGAAAACCGGGGAGCTGTTTTTT.

Only one count was recorded for this clone. The chain joins TRBV27 to TRBJ2-1; D may be TRBD1 (5 bases). The CDR3 has 15 residues. CDR1 MNHEY and CDR2 SMNVEV come from the germline V gene (reference sequence). Trimming took 3 bases from V and 8 from J, leaving 17 bases between them. The CDR3 nucleotides are TGTGCCAGCAGTTTCACAGGAAATCTGGTCGATGAGCAGTTCTTC. It specifies CASSFTGNLVDEQFF.

The rearrangement links TRBV19 to TRBJ2-1; 7 positions agree with TRBD1. The CDR3 consists of 16 residues. With 0 bases clipped from V and 3 bases from J, the junction kept 5 bases outside the gene matches. Germline CDR1 and CDR2: LNHDA and SQIVND (reference sequence). The CDR3 DNA sequence: TGTGCCAGTAGTATAGATCAGAGGGACAGCTACAATGAGCAGTTCTTC. Amino acid sequence: CASSIDQRDSYNEQFF.

The J gene is TRBJ1-5, the V gene TRBV11-2; D is ambiguous. Trimming shortened V by 0 bases and J by 4 bases, and 13 bases separated the two germline ends. The germline CDR1 and CDR2 sequences are SGHAT and FQNNGV. The CDR3 spans 16 residues. The CDR3 coding sequence is TGTGCCAGCAGCTTAGAGGGAGGGCTGATGAATCAGCCCCAGCATTTT. Its protein is CASSLEGGLMNQPQHF.

The V and J genes are TRBV5-4 and TRBJ2-5; TRBD1 matches 9 bases. There are 15 residues in the CDR3. Unmatched junction bases numbered 5, after V lost 2 bases and J lost 3 bases. Germline CDR1 reads SGHNT; CDR2 reads YYREEE (reference sequence). This CDR3 reads CASSFGQGREETQYF. CDR3 sequence (DNA): TGTGCCAGCAGCTTCGGACAGGGGAGAGAAGAGACCCAGTACTTC.

This clone came up once. This chain links TRBV14 with TRBJ2-2, with 10 bases lining up with TRBD2. Germline V CDR1 and CDR2: SGHDN, FVKESK. The J segment lost 4 bases and the V segment lost 0 bases, leaving 5 bases of the junction unmatched. This CDR3 comprises 17 residues. The DNA of the CDR3 is TGTGCCAGCAGCCAAGAATACCTAGCGGGAGTCACCGGGGAGCTGTTTTTT. Its translation: CASSQEYLAGVTGELFF. Full variable domain (missing parts from reference TRBV14 and TRBJ2-2): EAGVTQFPSHSVIEKGQTVTLRCDPISGHDNLYWYRRVMGKEIKFLLHFVKESKQDESGMPNNRFLAERTGGTYSTLKVQPAELEDSGVYFCASSQEYLAGVTGELFFGEGSRLTVL.

This chain links TRBV25-1 with TRBJ2-5; 7 nucleotides match TRBD1. The DNA matches TRBJ2-7 better at its end, which makes the J call doubtful. Germline assignment: CDR1 MGHDK and CDR2 SYGVNS. There are 14 residues in the CDR3. The CDR3 is CASSNGDSAYEQYF. CDR3 DNA sequence: TGTGCCAGCAGCAACGGGGACAGTGCCTACGAGCAGTACTTC.

The CDR3 is CASSQAPGRGGYEQYF. CDR3 bases: TGCGCCAGCAGCCAAGCCCCGGGGAGGGGGGGGTACGAGCAGTACTTC. The genes are TRBV4-1 and TRBJ2-7, with TRBD2 as a possible D gene (7 bases). Trimming cost V 1 base and J 4 bases, with 17 bases left between them. The CDR3 extends over 16 amino acids. Germline V gene sequence: CDR1 MGHRA, CDR2 YSYEKL.

The V call is TRBV5-5, the J call TRBJ2-2; 10 nucleotides agree with TRBD2. Germline V gene sequence: CDR1 SGHKS, CDR2 YYEKEE (reference sequence). The CDR3 has 17 residues. J was trimmed by 1 base and V by 4 bases; bases with no gene match: 7. The CDR3: CASSQGLASRNTGELFF. The CDR3 nucleotides read TGTGCCAGCAGCCAGGGACTAGCGTCCCGGAACACCGGGGAGCTGTTTTTT.

The chain employs TRBV6-1 and TRBJ1-1; D unresolved. This CDR3 has 14 residues. Germline CDR1 reads MNHNS; CDR2 reads SASEGT. With 6 bases removed from V and 1 base from J, the gap between germline ends came to 12 bases. The CDR3 DNA is TGTGCCAGCAGCCCGACACACGAGAACACTGAAGCTTTCTTT. Its translation: CASSPTHENTEAFF.

V and J are TRBV6-5 and TRBJ1-1, with 10 bases lining up with TRBD1. Per germline, CDR1 MNHEY and CDR2 SVGAGI. The CDR3 totals 15 residues. Trimming cost V 0 bases and J 4 bases; bases outside gene matches: 2. The chain's CDR3 is CASSYSGTGVTEAFF. The CDR3 nucleotides are TGTGCCAGCAGTTACTCGGGGACAGGGGTCACTGAAGCTTTCTTT.

This clone appeared a few times. The chain is built from TRBV10-1 and TRBJ2-7; TRBD1 aligns across 7 bases. This CDR3 has 16 amino acids. Looked up from germline, CDR1 is WNHNN and CDR2 is SYGVQD (reference sequence). V lost 6 bases and J lost 4; bases outside the gene matches: 15. CDR3 sequence reads: CASRQTRGTVLYEQYF. The DNA of the CDR3 is TGCGCCAGCAGACAGACAAGAGGGACAGTTCTATACGAGCAGTACTTC.